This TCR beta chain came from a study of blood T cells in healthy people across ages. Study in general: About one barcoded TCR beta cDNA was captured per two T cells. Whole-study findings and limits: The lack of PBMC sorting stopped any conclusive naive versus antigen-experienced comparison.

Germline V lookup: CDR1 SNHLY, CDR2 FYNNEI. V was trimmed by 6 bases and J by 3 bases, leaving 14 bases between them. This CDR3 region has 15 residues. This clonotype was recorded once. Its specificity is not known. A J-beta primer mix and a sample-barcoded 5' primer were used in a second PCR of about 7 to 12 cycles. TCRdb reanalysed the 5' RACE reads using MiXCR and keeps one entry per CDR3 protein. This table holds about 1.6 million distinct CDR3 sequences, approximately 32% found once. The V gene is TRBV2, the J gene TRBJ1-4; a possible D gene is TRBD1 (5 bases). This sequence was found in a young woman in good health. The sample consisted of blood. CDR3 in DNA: TGTGCCAGCAGCACCCTCGAGGGGCCTAATGAAAAACTGTTTTTT. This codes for CASSTLEGPNEKLFF. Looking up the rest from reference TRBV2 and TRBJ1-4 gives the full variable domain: EPEVTQTPSHQVTQMGQEVILRCVPISNHLYFYWYRQILGQKVEFLVSFYNNEISEKSEIFDDQFSVERPDGSNFTLKIRSTKLEDSAMYFCASSTLEGPNEKLFFGSGTQLSVL.